This is a list of T cell receptor beta chains from one sample in a study of long-term antiretroviral therapy in people with HIV. Measured with immunoSEQ multiplex PCR; TCRdb has only the in-frame clones, and not every one. The sample consists of some 9,700 clones, around four fifths of them appearing once. Here the sequenced sample was unsorted PBMCs, taken 0.7 years after starting antiretroviral therapy. These receptors came from a man aged 40-55 years with HIV. Each CDR3 is given with its conserved first and last residue. Fields, in order: clone size, J gene, D gene, V gene, CDR3 DNA, CDR3 protein. D genes are given only for firm matches. The size entry is marked missing in some rows and otherwise reads once, few, many or a size class.

few	TRBJ1-2	-	TRBV6-6	TGTGCCAGCAGTTACCCAGGGGCAAACTATGGCTACACCTTC	CASSYPGANYGYTF
-	TRBJ1-1	-	TRBV30	TGTGCCTGGGGCTACAGTATTGCTTTCTTT	CAWGYSIAFF
once	TRBJ2-5	-	TRBV5-1	TGCGCCAGCAGCTTGGCCGTTGCTGGCTCGGGGGCCCAGTACTTC	CASSLAVAGSGAQYF
-	TRBJ2-1	-	TRBV29-1	TGCAGCGTTGGCAGGGTTGGGGATGAGCAGTTCTTC	CSVGRVGDEQFF
-	TRBJ1-1	TRBD1	TRBV4-3	TGCGCCAGCAGCCATCAAACAGGGGCGGGTGAAGCTTTCTTT	CASSHQTGAGEAFF
-	TRBJ1-2	TRBD1	TRBV6-1	TGTGCCAGCAGTGTAGAACGGACAGGGAACGGCTACACCTTC	CASSVERTGNGYTF
-	TRBJ1-1	-	TRBV4-2	TGTGCCAGCAGCCAAAGGTCCCCTCGACGGAACACTGAAGCTTTCTTT	CASSQRSPRRNTEAFF
-	TRBJ1-5	TRBD1	TRBV5-5	TGTGCCAGCAGCTTGGGGACAGGAGATTATAGCAATCAGCCCCAGCATTTT	CASSLGTGDYSNQPQHF
few	TRBJ1-1	-	TRBV30	TGTGCCTGTCTAGGGGGATGGACTGAAGCTTTCTTT	CACLGGWTEAFF
-	TRBJ1-5	-	TRBV7-3	TGTGCCAGCAGCTTATCCCCTGGACAGCCTCAGGGAACCCAGCATTTT	CASSLSPGQPQGTQHF
-	TRBJ1-5	-	TRBV19	TGTGCCAGCGAAACGACGTGGGGGAGCAATCAGCCCCAGCATTTT	CASETTWGSNQPQHF
-	TRBJ2-3	TRBD2	TRBV5-1	TGCGCCAGCAGAGTAGCGGGAGGGCCCACAGATACGCAGTATTTT	CASRVAGGPTDTQYF
-	TRBJ1-2	TRBD1	TRBV7-8	TGTGCCAGCAGCACAGGGGGGGACTATGGCTACACCTTC	CASSTGGDYGYTF
-	TRBJ2-5	TRBD2	TRBV7-9	TGTGCCAGCAGCTTCGAGCGGGAGCTCCAAAAGACCCAGTACTTC	CASSFERELQKTQYF
-	TRBJ2-1	-	TRBV5-1	TGCGCCAGCAGCTGGGGGACGGGCGGTGAAGGCACCTACAATGAGCAGTTCTTC	CASSWGTGGEGTYNEQFF
few	TRBJ1-4	-	TRBV9	TGTGCCAGCAGCGTTTTAGGGGGTACTAATGAAAAACTGTTTTTT	CASSVLGGTNEKLFF
once	TRBJ2-3	-	TRBV18	TGTGCCAGCTCACCGGTGAGCGGAACAGATACGCAGTATTTT	CASSPVSGTDTQYF
-	TRBJ2-1	-	TRBV5-6	TGTGCCAGCAGCGTCGGGGCGGGACTGTTCTTC	CASSVGAGLFF
-	TRBJ1-4	TRBD1	TRBV5-1	TGCGCCAGCAGCTCAGGGACAGGCGTAGCGTATGAAAAACTGTTTTTT	CASSSGTGVAYEKLFF
-	TRBJ2-2	-	TRBV4-1	TGCGCCAGCAGCCAAGACACGTGGGGGGCGCAGACCGGGGAGCTGTTTTTT	CASSQDTWGAQTGELFF
-	TRBJ2-5	TRBD1	TRBV7-9	TGTGCCAGCAGCTCACCGGGACAGGGGGTTTTAGAGACCCAGTACTTC	CASSSPGQGVLETQYF
-	TRBJ2-6	-	TRBV13	TGTGCCAGCAGCTGGCTGAATCCTGGGGCCAACGTCCTGACTTTC	CASSWLNPGANVLTF
-	TRBJ2-1	-	TRBV25-1	TGTGCCAGCAGTGACCTCCTCAATGAGCAGTTCTTC	CASSDLLNEQFF
-	TRBJ2-7	TRBD2	TRBV29-1	TGCAGCGTTGGAGGGATCGGGACTAGCGGGAGGGCGGACGAGCAGTACTTC	CSVGGIGTSGRADEQYF
-	TRBJ1-2	-	TRBV29-1	TGCAGCGTTGAAGGCGGACCGACAGAACTCTATGGCTACACCTTC	CSVEGGPTELYGYTF
-	TRBJ2-7	TRBD2	TRBV7-2	TGTGCCAGCAGCTTAGGACCCGGGACTACTCACGAGCAGTACTTC	CASSLGPGTTHEQYF
-	TRBJ2-7	TRBD1	TRBV27	TGTGCCAGCAGTTTAGGGACAGGTGGATACTACGAGCAGTACTTC	CASSLGTGGYYEQYF
-	TRBJ2-7	TRBD2	TRBV5-6	TGTGCCAGCAGCGCCGCTAGCGGGAGGGCCGGTGAGCAGTACTTC	CASSAASGRAGEQYF
-	TRBJ1-1	-	TRBV30	TGTGCCTGTTTCGACAGTTTACAGATGGAAGCTTTCTTT	CACFDSLQMEAFF
few	TRBJ2-1	TRBD2	TRBV29-1	TGCAGCGTTGATGGCGGGAGCTCCTACAATGAGCAGTTCTTC	CSVDGGSSYNEQFF
-	TRBJ2-4	TRBD2	TRBV4-2	TGTGCCAGCAGCCCTCTAGCGGGAGGGTCTTCGGGGAAAAACATTCAGTACTTC	CASSPLAGGSSGKNIQYF
-	TRBJ2-7	-	TRBV10-1	TGCGCCAGCAGTGAGGACCTGGGCCCCCCCTACGAGCAGTACTTC	CASSEDLGPPYEQYF
-	TRBJ1-1	TRBD1	TRBV5-5	TGTGCCAGCAGCTTAATCGGGACAGAGAACACTGAAGCTTTCTTT	CASSLIGTENTEAFF
-	TRBJ2-7	-	TRBV11-2	TGTGCCAGCAGCTTAGATCAATTGGACACCTACGAGCAGTACTTC	CASSLDQLDTYEQYF
-	TRBJ2-1	TRBD2	TRBV4-3	TGCGCCAGCAGCCAAGATGCCCCACTAGCGGGCCAGCAGTTCTTC	CASSQDAPLAGQQFF
-	TRBJ2-1	TRBD2	TRBV15	TGTGCCACCATTAGGGAACTAGCGGACTACAATGAGCAGTTCTTC	CATIRELADYNEQFF
-	TRBJ1-2	TRBD1	TRBV6-5	TGTGCCAGCTCATCAACAGGGGGAAACTATGGCTACACCTTC	CASSSTGGNYGYTF
-	TRBJ2-7	-	TRBV27	TGTGCCAGCAGTTTAGGGGCGACCTACGAGCAGTACTTC	CASSLGATYEQYF
few	TRBJ1-3	-	TRBV30	TGTGCCTGGGCGACTGGACTCTCTGGAAACACCATATATTTT	CAWATGLSGNTIYF
-	TRBJ1-2	-	TRBV11-2	TGTGCCAGCAGCTTAGATAGAACGAGGGGCTACACCTTC	CASSLDRTRGYTF
-	TRBJ2-4	TRBD2	TRBV15	TGTGCCACCAGCAGAGGACTAGCGGGAGGCATTCAGTACTTC	CATSRGLAGGIQYF
few	TRBJ1-5	-	TRBV27	TGTGCCAGCAGTCCGGACTTCGTTGGCAATCAGCCCCAGCATTTT	CASSPDFVGNQPQHF
-	TRBJ1-2	-	TRBV7-8	TGTGCCAGCAGCTTCTCGACAGCCAGCTATGGCTACACCTTC	CASSFSTASYGYTF
-	TRBJ2-7	TRBD2	TRBV27	TGTGCCAGCAGCGTGCGGGAGGCCCCCTACGAGCAGTACTTC	CASSVREAPYEQYF
-	TRBJ2-1	-	TRBV11-2	TGTGCCAGCAGCCGATCCGGGACAACCTACAATGAGCAGTTCTTC	CASSRSGTTYNEQFF
-	TRBJ2-2	-	TRBV7-9	TGTGCCAGCGTCCCCCTTTGGGCGAACACCGGGGAGCTGTTTTTT	CASVPLWANTGELFF